The sequence of this T cell receptor (beta chain) was determined in a study of tumor-infiltrating lymphocytes in primary liver carcinoma. Turning to the study itself: In every tissue type, samples returned a similar yield of roughly 3.5 to 8 million productive TCRbeta reads. Study observations and caveats: Against blood, tumors held a significantly higher top-250-clone fraction (p = 0.039).

Notes on this clonotype: Its specificity is not known. The junction does not match germline at one end; this may be a read error.

Germline assignment: CDR1 LGHNA and CDR2 YSLEER. There are 18 residues in the CDR3. Co-extraction of RNA and DNA was performed on roughly 17-32 mg of unsorted bulk tissue. Production of TCR beta cDNA used 500 ng total RNA together with a constant-region primer. Libraries covering TCR beta were generated through three nested multiplex PCR rounds (using a slightly modified ARM-PCR). Forward primers for TRBV1-TRBV30 and a C-beta reverse primer served the first two PCR rounds, at about 10 cycles each. Each CDR3 protein is one row after TCRdb ran MiXCR on the multiplex PCR reads. The table includes under 45,000 distinct CDR3 sequences, roughly 80% detected once.

V is TRBV4-3 and J is TRBJ2-2, with 9 bases lining up with TRBD2. Sequences were obtained from liver tumor tissue from sampling region 4. The sample's subset: tumor region T4, right-lateral pole. The sequence came from a man in his forties or fifties with primary liver carcinoma and hepatitis B virus infection. The chain's CDR3 is CASSQDSPGLAGPGELSF. The CDR3 coding sequence is TGCGCCAGCAGCCAAGATAGCCCGGGACTAGCTGGCCCGGGGGAGCTGTCTTTT.